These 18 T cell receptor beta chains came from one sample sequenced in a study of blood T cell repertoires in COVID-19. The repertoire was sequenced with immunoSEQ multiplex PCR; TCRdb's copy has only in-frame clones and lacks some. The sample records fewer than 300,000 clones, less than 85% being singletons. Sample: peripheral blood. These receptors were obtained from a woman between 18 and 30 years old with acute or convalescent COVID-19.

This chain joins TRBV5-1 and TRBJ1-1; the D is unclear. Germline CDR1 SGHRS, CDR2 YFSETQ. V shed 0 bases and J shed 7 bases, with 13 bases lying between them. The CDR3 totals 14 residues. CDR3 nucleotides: TGCGCCAGCAGCTTGGCGCCCGACGGGAGTGAAGCTTTCTTT. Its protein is CASSLAPDGSEAFF.

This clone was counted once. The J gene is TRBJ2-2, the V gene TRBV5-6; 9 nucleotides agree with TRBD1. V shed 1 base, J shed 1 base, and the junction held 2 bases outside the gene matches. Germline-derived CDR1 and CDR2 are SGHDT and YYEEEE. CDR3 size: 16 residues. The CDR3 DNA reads TGTGCCAGCAGCTTGTTGGGACAGGGGAACACCGGGGAGCTGTTTTTT. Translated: CASSLLGQGNTGELFF.

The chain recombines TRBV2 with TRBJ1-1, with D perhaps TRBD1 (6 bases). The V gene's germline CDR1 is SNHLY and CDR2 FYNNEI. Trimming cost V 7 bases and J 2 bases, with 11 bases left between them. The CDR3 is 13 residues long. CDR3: CASNGQLNTEAFF. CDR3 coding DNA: TGTGCCAGCAATGGACAGTTAAACACTGAAGCTTTCTTT.

The CDR3 DNA follows: TGTGCCAGCAGCGAGAGTGGGGGCCTCTATGGCTACACCTTC. Translation: CASSESGGLYGYTF. The rearrangement uses TRBV7-2 and TRBJ1-2; TRBD1 might be the D (6 bases). V dropped 5 bases and J dropped 4 bases, with 14 bases sitting between them. The CDR3 totals 14 residues. Germline CDR1 reads SGHTA; CDR2 reads FQGNSA. Looking up the rest from reference TRBV7-2 and TRBJ1-2 gives the full variable domain: GAGVSQSPSNKVTEKGKDVELRCDPISGHTALYWYRQSLGQGLEFLIYFQGNSAPDKSGLPSDRFSAERTGGSVSTLTIQRTQQEDSAVYLCASSESGGLYGYTFGSGTRLTVV.

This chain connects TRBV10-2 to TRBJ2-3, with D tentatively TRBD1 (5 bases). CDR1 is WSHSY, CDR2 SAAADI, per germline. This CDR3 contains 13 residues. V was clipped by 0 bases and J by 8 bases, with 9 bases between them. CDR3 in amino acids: CASSESREGTQYF. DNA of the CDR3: TGCGCCAGCAGTGAGTCCAGGGAAGGTACGCAGTATTTT.

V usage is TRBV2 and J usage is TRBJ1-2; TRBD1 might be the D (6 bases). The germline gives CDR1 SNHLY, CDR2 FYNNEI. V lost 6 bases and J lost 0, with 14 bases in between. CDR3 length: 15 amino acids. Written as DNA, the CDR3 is TGTGCCAGCAGAAAGGGGGACACTGCTAACTATGGCTACACCTTC. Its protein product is CASRKGDTANYGYTF.

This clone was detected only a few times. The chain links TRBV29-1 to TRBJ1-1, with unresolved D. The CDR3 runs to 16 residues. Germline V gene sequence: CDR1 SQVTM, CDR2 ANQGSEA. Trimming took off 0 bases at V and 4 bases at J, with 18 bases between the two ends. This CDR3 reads CSVEDPGLRVRTEAFF. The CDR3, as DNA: TGCAGCGTTGAAGATCCGGGGTTAAGGGTACGCACTGAAGCTTTCTTT.

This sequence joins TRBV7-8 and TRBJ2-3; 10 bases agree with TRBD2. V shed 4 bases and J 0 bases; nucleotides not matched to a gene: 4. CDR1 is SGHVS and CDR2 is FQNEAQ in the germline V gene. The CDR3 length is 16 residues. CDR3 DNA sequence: TGTGCCAGCAGCTCCCGGACTAGCGGTAGCACAGATACGCAGTATTTT. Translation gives CASSSRTSGSTDTQYF.

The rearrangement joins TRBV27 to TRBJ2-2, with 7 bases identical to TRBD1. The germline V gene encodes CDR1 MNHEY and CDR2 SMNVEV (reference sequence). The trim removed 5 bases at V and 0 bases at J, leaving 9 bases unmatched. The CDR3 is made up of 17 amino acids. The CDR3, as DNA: TGTGCCAGCAGTCCCGACAGGGCCCCTACGAACACCGGGGAGCTGTTTTTT. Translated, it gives CASSPDRAPTNTGELFF.

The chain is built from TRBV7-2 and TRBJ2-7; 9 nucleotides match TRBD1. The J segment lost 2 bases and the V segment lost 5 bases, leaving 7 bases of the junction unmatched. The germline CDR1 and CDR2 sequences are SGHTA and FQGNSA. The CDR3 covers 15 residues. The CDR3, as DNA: TGTGCCAGCAGCCTCCAACAGGGGGCCACCTACGAGCAGTACTTC. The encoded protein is CASSLQQGATYEQYF.

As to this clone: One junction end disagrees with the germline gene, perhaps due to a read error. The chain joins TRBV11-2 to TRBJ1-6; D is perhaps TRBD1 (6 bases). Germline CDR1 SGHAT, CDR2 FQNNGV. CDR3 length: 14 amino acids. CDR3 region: CTSSALQGNSPLHF. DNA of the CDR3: TGTACCAGCAGCGCCCTACAGGGTAATTCACCCCTCCACTTT.

The CDR3 sequence: CSARPGQRAFF. As DNA, the CDR3 is TGCAGTGCTAGGCCGGGACAAAGAGCTTTCTTT. The J gene is TRBJ1-1, the V gene TRBV20-1, with D perhaps matching TRBD1 (6 bases). The CDR3 is made up of 11 amino acids. Germline V gives CDR1 DFQATT, CDR2 SNEGSKA (reference sequence). Trimming took 3 bases from V and 10 from J, leaving 12 bases between them.

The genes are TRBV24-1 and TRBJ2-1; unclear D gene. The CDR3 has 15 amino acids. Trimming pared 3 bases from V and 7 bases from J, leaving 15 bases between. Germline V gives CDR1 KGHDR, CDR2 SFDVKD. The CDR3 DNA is TGTGCCACCAGTGATCTCTTGGTAGCCGCGAATGAGCAGTTCTTC. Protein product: CATSDLLVAANEQFF.

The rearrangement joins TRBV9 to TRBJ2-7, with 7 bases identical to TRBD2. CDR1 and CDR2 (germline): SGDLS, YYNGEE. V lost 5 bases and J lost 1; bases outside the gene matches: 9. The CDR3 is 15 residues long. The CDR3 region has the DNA TGTGCCAGCAGAGTGATGGCTAGCGGTTCCTACGAGCAGTACTTC. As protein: CASRVMASGSYEQYF.

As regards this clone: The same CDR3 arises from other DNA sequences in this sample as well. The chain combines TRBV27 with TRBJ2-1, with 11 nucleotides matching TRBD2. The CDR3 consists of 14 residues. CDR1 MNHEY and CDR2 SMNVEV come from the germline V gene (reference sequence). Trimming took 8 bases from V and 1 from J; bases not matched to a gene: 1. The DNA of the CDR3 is TGTGCCAGCCGGACTAGCGGGTCCTACAATGAGCAGTTCTTC. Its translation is CASRTSGSYNEQFF.

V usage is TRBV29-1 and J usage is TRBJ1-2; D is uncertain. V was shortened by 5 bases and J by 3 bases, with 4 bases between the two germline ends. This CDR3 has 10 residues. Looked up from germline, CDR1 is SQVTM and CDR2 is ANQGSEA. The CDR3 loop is CSVLDYGYTF. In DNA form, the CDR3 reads TGCAGCGTTCTCGACTATGGCTACACCTTC.

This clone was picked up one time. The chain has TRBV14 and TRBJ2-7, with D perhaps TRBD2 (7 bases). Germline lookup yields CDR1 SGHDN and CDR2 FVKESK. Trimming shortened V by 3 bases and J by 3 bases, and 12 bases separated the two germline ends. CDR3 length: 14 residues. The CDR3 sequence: CASSHGGPSYEQYF. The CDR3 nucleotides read TGTGCCAGCAGCCACGGGGGGCCCAGCTACGAGCAGTACTTC.

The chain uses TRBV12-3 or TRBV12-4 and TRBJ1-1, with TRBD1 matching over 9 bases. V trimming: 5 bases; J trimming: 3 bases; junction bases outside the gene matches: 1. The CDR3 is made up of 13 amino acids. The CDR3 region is CASSGDRDTEAFF. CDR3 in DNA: TGTGCCAGCAGTGGGGACAGGGACACTGAAGCTTTCTTT.